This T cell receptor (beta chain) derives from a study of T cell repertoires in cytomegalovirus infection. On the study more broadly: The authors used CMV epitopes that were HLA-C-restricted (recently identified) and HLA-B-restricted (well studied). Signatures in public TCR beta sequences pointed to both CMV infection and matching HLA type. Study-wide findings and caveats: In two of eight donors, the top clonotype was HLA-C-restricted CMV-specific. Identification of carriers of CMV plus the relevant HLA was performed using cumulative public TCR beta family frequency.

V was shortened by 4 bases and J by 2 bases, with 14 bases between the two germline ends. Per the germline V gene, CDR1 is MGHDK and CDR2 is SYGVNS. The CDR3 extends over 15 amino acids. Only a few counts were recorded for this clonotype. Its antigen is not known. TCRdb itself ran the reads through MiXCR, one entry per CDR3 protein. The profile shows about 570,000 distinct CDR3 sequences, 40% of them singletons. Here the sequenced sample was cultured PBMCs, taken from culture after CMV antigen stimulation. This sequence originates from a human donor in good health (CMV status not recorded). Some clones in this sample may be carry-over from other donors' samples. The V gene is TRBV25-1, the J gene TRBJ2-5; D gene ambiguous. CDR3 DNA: TGTGCCAGCAGTGCCCATGGGCAGATTCAAGAGACCCAGTACTTC. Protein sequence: CASSAHGQIQETQYF. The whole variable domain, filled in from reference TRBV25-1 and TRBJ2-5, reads EADIYQTPRYLVIGTGKKITLECSQTMGHDKMYWYQQDPGMELHLIHYSYGVNSTEKGDLSSESTVSRIRTEHFPLTLESARPSHTSQYLCASSAHGQIQETQYFGPGTRLLVL.